Each of the 6 T cell receptor beta chains below was sequenced from the same sample in a study of blood T cell repertoires in COVID-19. Sequencing used immunoSEQ multiplex PCR; TCRdb keeps in-frame clones, though not all of them. Of 250,000 or so clones detected, roughly 90% appear once; the ten largest clones hold 0.85% to 1%. The sequencing sample was made of peripheral blood. The receptors stem from a woman in her 40s who had recovered from COVID-19.

CDR3 protein: CASSPEMASGYEQYF. CDR3 DNA: TGTGCCAGCTCACCGGAGATGGCTAGCGGCTACGAGCAGTACTTC. V and J are TRBV18 and TRBJ2-7; 7 bases agree with TRBD2. This CDR3 contains 15 residues. Germline lookup yields CDR1 KGHSH and CDR2 LQKENI. V dropped 3 bases and J dropped 3; count of bases not matched to a gene: 8.

The J gene is TRBJ2-2, the V gene TRBV19; 8 nucleotides line up with TRBD1. The J segment lost 5 bases and the V segment lost 10 bases, leaving 9 bases of the junction unmatched. Germline V gives CDR1 LNHDA, CDR2 SQIVND (reference sequence). CDR3 size: 14 residues. The CDR3 DNA sequence: TGTGCCACGAGACAGGGGCCGGGGACCGGGGAGCTGTTTTTT. As protein: CATRQGPGTGELFF.

CDR3 residues: CASRAGTDLLNIQYF. Here the CDR3 DNA reads TGTGCCAGCAGAGCCGGGACAGACCTTTTAAACATTCAGTACTTC. The chain couples TRBV11-3 to TRBJ2-4; TRBD1 matches 7 bases. V lost 6 bases, J lost 6 bases, and 11 bases stayed unmatched. The V gene's germline CDR1 is SGHNT and CDR2 YENEEA. This CDR3 is 15 amino acids long. Full variable domain (remainder filled in from reference TRBV11-3 and TRBJ2-4): EAGVVQSPRYKIIEKKQPVAFWCNPISGHNTLYWYLQNLGQGPELLIRYENEEAVDDSQLPKDRFSAERLKGVDSTLKIQPAELGDSAVYLCASRAGTDLLNIQYFGAGTRLSVL.

The chain employs TRBV24-1 and TRBJ2-5; D might be TRBD2 (5 bases). With 4 bases removed from V and 0 bases from J, the gap between germline ends came to 23 bases. CDR1 and CDR2 (germline): KGHDR, SFDVKD. This CDR3 contains 19 residues. As DNA, the CDR3 is TGTGCCACCAGTGAATTGACCCCGAAGGAGGAATATAACCAAGAGACCCAGTACTTC. This codes for CATSELTPKEEYNQETQYF.

V gene TRBV10-2 combines with J gene TRBJ2-1, with 10 bases fitting TRBD1. V dropped 8 bases and J dropped 5; count of bases not matched to a gene: 0. Germline-derived CDR1 and CDR2 are WSHSY and SAAADI. This CDR3 comprises 12 residues. The CDR3 protein is CASGTGDNEQFF. CDR3 coding DNA: TGCGCCAGCGGGACAGGGGACAATGAGCAGTTCTTC.

V gene TRBV7-6 combines with J gene TRBJ2-1; 10 bases line up with TRBD2. The CDR3 consists of 15 residues. V lost 5 bases, J lost 6 bases, and 7 bases stayed unmatched. Germline V gene sequence: CDR1 SGHVS, CDR2 FNYEAQ. The CDR3 loop reads CASSETSGMPNEQFF. The CDR3 nucleotides are TGTGCCAGCAGCGAAACTAGCGGGATGCCCAATGAGCAGTTCTTC.